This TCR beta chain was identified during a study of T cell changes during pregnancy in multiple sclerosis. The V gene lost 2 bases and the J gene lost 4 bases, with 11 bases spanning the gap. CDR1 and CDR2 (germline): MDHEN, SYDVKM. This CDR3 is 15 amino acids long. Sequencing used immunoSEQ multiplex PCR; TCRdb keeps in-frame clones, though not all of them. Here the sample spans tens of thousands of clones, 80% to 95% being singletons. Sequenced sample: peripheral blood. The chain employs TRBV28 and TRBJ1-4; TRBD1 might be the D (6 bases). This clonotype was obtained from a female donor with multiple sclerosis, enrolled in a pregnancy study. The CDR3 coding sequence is TGTGCCAGCAGTTTAGGGGGCAAGGGTAATGAAAAACTGTTTTTT. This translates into CASSLGGKGNEKLFF.